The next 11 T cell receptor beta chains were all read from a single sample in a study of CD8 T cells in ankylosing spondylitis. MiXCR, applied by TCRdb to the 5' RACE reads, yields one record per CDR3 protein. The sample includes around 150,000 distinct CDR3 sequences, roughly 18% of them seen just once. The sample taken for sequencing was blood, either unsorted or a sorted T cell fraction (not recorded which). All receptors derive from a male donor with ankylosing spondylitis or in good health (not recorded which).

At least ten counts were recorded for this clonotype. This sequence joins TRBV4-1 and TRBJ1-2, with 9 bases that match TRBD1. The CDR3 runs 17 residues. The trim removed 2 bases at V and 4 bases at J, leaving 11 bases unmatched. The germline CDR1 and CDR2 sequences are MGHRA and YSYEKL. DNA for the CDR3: TGCGCCAGCAGCCAAACCGGGACAGGGCCCTCCCGCTATGGCTACACCTTC. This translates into CASSQTGTGPSRYGYTF.

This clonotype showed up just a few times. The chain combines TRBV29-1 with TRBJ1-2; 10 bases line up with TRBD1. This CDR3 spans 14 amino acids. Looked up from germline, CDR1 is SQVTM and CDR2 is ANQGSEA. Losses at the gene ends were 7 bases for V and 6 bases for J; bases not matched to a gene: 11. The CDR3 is CSGGVTGGIDGYTF. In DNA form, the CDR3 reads TGCAGCGGTGGAGTGACAGGGGGCATTGATGGCTACACCTTC.

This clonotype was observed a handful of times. CDR3 in amino acids: CAIKPGLAGHEQYF. The CDR3 bases are TGTGCCATCAAGCCGGGACTAGCGGGCCACGAGCAGTACTTC. V usage is TRBV10-3 and J usage is TRBJ2-7, with 12 bases fitting TRBD2. V shed 7 bases and J 5 bases; nucleotides not matched to a gene: 6. The CDR3 loop spans 14 amino acids. Germline CDR1 ENHRY, CDR2 SYGVKD.

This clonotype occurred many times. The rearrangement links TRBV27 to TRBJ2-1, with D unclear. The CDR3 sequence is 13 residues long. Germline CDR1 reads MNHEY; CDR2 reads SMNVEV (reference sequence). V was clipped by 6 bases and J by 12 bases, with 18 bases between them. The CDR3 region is CASRSVGRLVQFF. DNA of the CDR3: TGTGCCAGCAGATCGGTGGGCCGACTCGTGCAGTTCTTC.

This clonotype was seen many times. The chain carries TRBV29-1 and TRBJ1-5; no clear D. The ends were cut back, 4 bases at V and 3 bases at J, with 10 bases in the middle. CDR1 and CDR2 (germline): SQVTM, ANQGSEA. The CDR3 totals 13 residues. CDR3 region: CSVVEGLNQPQHF. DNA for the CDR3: TGCAGCGTTGTCGAAGGTCTCAATCAGCCCCAGCATTTT.

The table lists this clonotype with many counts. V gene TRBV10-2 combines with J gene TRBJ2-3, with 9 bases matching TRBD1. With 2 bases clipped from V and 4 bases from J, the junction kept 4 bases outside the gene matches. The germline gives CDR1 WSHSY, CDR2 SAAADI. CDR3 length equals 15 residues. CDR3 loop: CASSEAGQGSDTQYF. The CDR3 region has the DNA TGCGCCAGCAGTGAGGCCGGACAGGGGTCAGATACGCAGTATTTT.

The CDR3 region has the DNA TGTGCCAGCAAAACGGGACACGCTAATTCACCCCTCCACTTT. This encodes CASKTGHANSPLHF. The gene calls are TRBV7-6 and TRBJ1-6, with a possible D match to TRBD1 (6 bases). The V gene's germline CDR1 is SGHVS and CDR2 FNYEAQ. Trimming removed 7 bases at V and 6 bases at J, with 13 bases between. The CDR3 runs to 14 residues.

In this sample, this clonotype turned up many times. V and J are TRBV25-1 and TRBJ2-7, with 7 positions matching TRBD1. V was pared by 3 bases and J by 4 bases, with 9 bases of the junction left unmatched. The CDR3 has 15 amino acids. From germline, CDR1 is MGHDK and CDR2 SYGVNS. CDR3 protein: CASSDSVDRDYEQYF. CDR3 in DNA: TGTGCCAGCAGTGACAGCGTAGACAGGGATTACGAGCAGTACTTC.

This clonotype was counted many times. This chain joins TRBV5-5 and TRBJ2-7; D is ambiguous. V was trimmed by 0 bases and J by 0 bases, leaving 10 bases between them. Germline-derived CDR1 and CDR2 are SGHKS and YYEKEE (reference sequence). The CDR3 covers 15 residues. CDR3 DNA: TGTGCCAGCAGCTTGGAGGCGGATAGCTCCTACGAGCAGTACTTC. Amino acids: CASSLEADSSYEQYF.

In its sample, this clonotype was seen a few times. The CDR3 sequence is CASSESSPYEQYF. CDR3 DNA sequence: TGTGCCAGCAGTGAATCAAGCCCCTACGAGCAGTACTTC. The V and J genes are TRBV2 and TRBJ2-7; D ambiguous. Looked up from germline, CDR1 is SNHLY and CDR2 is FYNNEI. Trimming took 2 bases from V and 2 from J, leaving 7 bases between them. CDR3 size: 13 residues.

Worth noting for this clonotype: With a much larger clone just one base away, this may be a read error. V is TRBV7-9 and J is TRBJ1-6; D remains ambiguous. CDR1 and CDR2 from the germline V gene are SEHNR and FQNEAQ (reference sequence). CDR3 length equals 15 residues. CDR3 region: CASSLDGSYSSPLHF. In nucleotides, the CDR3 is TGTGCCAGCAGCTTAGACGGCAGTTATAGTTCACCCCTCCACTTT.